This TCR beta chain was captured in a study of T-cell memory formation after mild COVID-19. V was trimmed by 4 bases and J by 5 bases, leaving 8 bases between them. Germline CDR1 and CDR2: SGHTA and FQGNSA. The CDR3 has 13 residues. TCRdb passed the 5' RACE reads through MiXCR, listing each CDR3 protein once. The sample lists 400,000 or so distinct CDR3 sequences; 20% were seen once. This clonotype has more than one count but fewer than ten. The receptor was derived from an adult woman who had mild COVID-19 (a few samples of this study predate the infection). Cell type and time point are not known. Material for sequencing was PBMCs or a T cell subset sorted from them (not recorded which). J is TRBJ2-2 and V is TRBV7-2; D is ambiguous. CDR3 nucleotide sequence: TGTGCCAGCAGCTACCAAAAAACCGGGGAGCTGTTTTTT. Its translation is CASSYQKTGELFF.